Following are 21 T cell receptor beta chains from one sample sequenced in a study of T cell repertoires in cytomegalovirus infection. MiXCR, applied by TCRdb to the reads, yields one record per CDR3 protein. Here the sample spans fewer than 350,000 distinct CDR3 sequences, about 28% being singletons. Their specific antigens are unknown. The sequences come from cultured PBMCs, collected from culture after CMV antigen stimulation. These receptor sequences come from a human donor in good health (CMV status not recorded). Some clones in this sample may be carry-over from other donors' samples.

This chain connects TRBV24-1 to TRBJ2-7; TRBD1 or TRBD2 may be the D gene (5 bases each). The CDR3 consists of 14 residues. The germline V gene encodes CDR1 KGHDR and CDR2 SFDVKD. V was clipped by 6 bases and J by 5 bases, with 16 bases between them. The CDR3 is CATSPGGDSHEQYF. The CDR3 DNA reads as TGTGCCACCAGTCCTGGGGGTGACAGCCACGAGCAGTACTTC.

This clonotype was observed at least ten times. This rearrangement joins TRBV6-1 to TRBJ2-3, with TRBD2 identical over 8 bases. J lost 4 bases, V lost 4 bases, and 13 bases had no gene match. CDR1 is MNHNS and CDR2 is SASEGT in the germline V gene. This CDR3 is built from 17 residues. CDR3 coding DNA: TGTGCCAGCAGTGGTGTAACTAGCGGATCCGGGGCAGATACGCAGTATTTT. As protein: CASSGVTSGSGADTQYF.

The chain employs TRBV19 and TRBJ1-1; D is unclear. The CDR3 runs to 12 residues. V lost 3 bases and J 8 bases, leaving 10 bases between the germline ends. The germline V gene has CDR1 LNHDA and CDR2 SQIVND (reference sequence). The CDR3 DNA is TGTGCCAGTAGTATTATCCCCCGGGAAGCTTTCTTT. It is translated as CASSIIPREAFF.

V is TRBV11-2 and J is TRBJ2-7; 10 nucleotides line up with TRBD1. Germline CDR1 SGHAT, CDR2 FQNNGV. V lost 1 base, J lost 0 bases, and 6 bases stayed unmatched. CDR3 size: 17 residues. CDR3 bases: TGTGCCAGCAGCTTAGTTGGGGGACAGGGGAGCTCCTACGAGCAGTACTTC. Protein sequence: CASSLVGGQGSSYEQYF.

The chain has TRBV10-3 and TRBJ1-2; TRBD1 agrees at 10 bases. This CDR3 region has 16 residues. V gave up 5 bases and J gave up 1 base; unmatched junction bases: 7. Germline V gene data show CDR1 as ENHRY and CDR2 as SYGVKD. CDR3 nucleotides: TGTGCCATCAGTAAGGGGACAGGGGTGGATAACTATGGCTACACCTTC. Its translation is CAISKGTGVDNYGYTF.

This chain uses TRBV7-8 with TRBJ2-2; a weak D match, TRBD1 (5 bases). The CDR3 totals 14 residues. Germline-derived CDR1 and CDR2 are SGHVS and FQNEAQ. Trimming stripped 4 bases from V and 6 bases from J, with 12 bases between. The CDR3 here is CASSSLIGAGELFF. Written as DNA, the CDR3 is TGTGCCAGCAGCTCTCTAATAGGGGCCGGGGAGCTGTTTTTT.

V usage is TRBV12-3 or TRBV12-4 and J usage is TRBJ1-3; D is undetermined. V lost 5 bases, J lost 7 bases, and 12 bases lay in between. This CDR3 comprises 13 residues. This chain's CDR3 is CASSRTLGNTIYF. For the CDR3, the DNA is TGTGCCAGCAGTCGGACTTTAGGCAACACCATATATTTT.

The V gene is TRBV4-1, the J gene TRBJ1-3, with D tentatively TRBD1 (6 bases). CDR3 size: 15 residues. Deletions cut 0 bases from V and 2 bases from J, with 8 bases between. Germline CDR1 and CDR2: MGHRA and YSYEKL. The CDR3, as DNA: TGCGCCAGCAGCCAAGACAGGGGTCCTGGAAACACCATATATTTT. Protein: CASSQDRGPGNTIYF.

This chain joins TRBV27 and TRBJ1-1; 11 nucleotides line up with TRBD1. CDR3 length equals 17 residues. The ends lost 6 bases at V and 2 bases at J; junction bases unmatched: 11. The germline gives CDR1 MNHEY, CDR2 SMNVEV (reference sequence). CDR3 nucleotides: TGTGCCAGCAGGGATTGGGGGACAGGGGGGAAAAACACTGAAGCTTTCTTT. Encoded protein: CASRDWGTGGKNTEAFF.

This clonotype was seen more than once but under ten times. The chain employs TRBV5-1 and TRBJ2-3; TRBD2 might be the D (5 bases). The CDR3 length is 15 residues. Germline CDR1 and CDR2: SGHRS and YFSETQ. Between the trimmed V and J ends, which lost 3 bases and 4 bases, there was a span of 15 bases. The CDR3 protein is CASSSSSNTADTQYF. The CDR3, as DNA: TGCGCCAGCAGCTCGTCTAGCAATACCGCAGATACGCAGTATTTT.

This chain connects TRBV7-2 to TRBJ2-1; D gene unclear. V lost 5 bases, J lost 8 bases, and 19 bases lay in between. CDR1 and CDR2 (germline): SGHTA, FQGNSA. CDR3 size: 15 residues. The CDR3 bases are TGTGCCAGCAGCGTACCGGGCCTCTACCTCGATGAGCAGTTCTTC. Amino acid sequence: CASSVPGLYLDEQFF.

The chain carries TRBV12-3 or TRBV12-4 and TRBJ1-4; D remains ambiguous. With 5 bases removed from V and 1 base from J, the gap between germline ends came to 8 bases. This CDR3 comprises 14 residues. The CDR3 spells CASSLGETNEKLFF. The CDR3 coding sequence is TGTGCCAGCAGTCTTGGGGAAACTAATGAAAAACTGTTTTTT.

The V gene is TRBV7-3, the J gene TRBJ1-6; 7 bases agree with TRBD1. The V gene end was trimmed by 3 bases and the J gene end by 4 bases; junction bases not matched to a gene: 3. This CDR3 contains 15 residues. Germline lookup yields CDR1 SGHTA and CDR2 FQGTGA. The CDR3 here is CASSLAQGYNSPLHF. The CDR3 nucleotides are TGTGCCAGCAGCTTGGCACAGGGGTATAATTCACCCCTCCACTTT.

This chain links TRBV4-1 with TRBJ1-4, with D perhaps matching TRBD1 (5 bases). Germline loops: CDR1 MGHRA, CDR2 YSYEKL. The CDR3 runs 14 residues. V was shortened by 4 bases and J by 8 bases, with 14 bases between the two germline ends. This CDR3 reads CASSRDLGREKLFF. The CDR3 bases are TGCGCCAGCAGCCGGGACCTCGGGCGCGAAAAACTGTTTTTT.

The genes are TRBV6-5 and TRBJ1-2; the D gene is possibly TRBD1 (6 bases). Germline V CDR1 and CDR2: MNHEY, SVGAGI. The CDR3 is 13 residues long. V lost 2 bases and J 8 bases, leaving 12 bases between the germline ends. The CDR3, as DNA: TGTGCCAGCAGTTACCCACAGGGTGACGGCTACACCTTC. The encoded protein is CASSYPQGDGYTF.

The chain recombines TRBV7-3 with TRBJ2-1; tentatively, D is TRBD1 (5 bases). The CDR3 has 15 amino acids. Germline values: CDR1 SGHTA, CDR2 FQGTGA. V gave up 4 bases and J gave up 0 bases, with 10 bases separating them. CDR3 DNA: TGTGCCAGCAGCTCCGACAGTAGCTCCTACAATGAGCAGTTCTTC. As protein: CASSSDSSSYNEQFF.

In this sample, this clonotype turned up a few times. The chain recombines TRBV19 with TRBJ2-6; 11 bases are shared with TRBD1. The length of the CDR3 is 19 residues. V lost 0 bases, J lost 3 bases, and 7 bases stayed unmatched. Germline-derived CDR1 and CDR2 are LNHDA and SQIVND (reference sequence). CDR3: CASSIERTGGAGGANVLTF. The CDR3 DNA is TGTGCCAGTAGTATAGAACGGACAGGGGGCGCGGGTGGGGCCAACGTCCTGACTTTC.

This clonotype was counted between two and nine times. The chain is built from TRBV7-6 and TRBJ1-3, with 10 bases that match TRBD1. V shed 0 bases, J shed 2 bases, and the junction held 1 base outside the gene matches. The V gene's germline CDR1 is SGHVS and CDR2 FNYEAQ. CDR3 length: 16 amino acids. The CDR3 is CASSLAGQGTGNTIYF. CDR3 DNA: TGTGCCAGCAGCTTAGCGGGACAGGGGACTGGAAACACCATATATTTT.

In its sample, this clonotype was seen a few times. The genes are TRBV7-2 and TRBJ2-1; TRBD2 aligns across 8 bases. Germline V gives CDR1 SGHTA, CDR2 FQGNSA. This CDR3 comprises 13 residues. After removal of 3 bases from V and 10 bases from J, the junction contained 5 bases not matched to a gene. This CDR3 reads CASSLGLGWEQFF. The CDR3 nucleotides read TGTGCCAGCAGCTTGGGACTAGGTTGGGAGCAGTTCTTC.

V is TRBV12-3 or TRBV12-4 and J is TRBJ1-5; D remains unclear. The CDR3 contains 14 residues. Trimming removed 1 base from V and 4 bases from J, with 8 bases in between. The CDR3 sequence: CASSLGRDNQPQHF. The CDR3 DNA follows: TGTGCCAGCAGTTTAGGGCGGGATAATCAGCCCCAGCATTTT.

V gene TRBV27 combines with J gene TRBJ2-1; D gene ambiguous. From germline, CDR1 is MNHEY and CDR2 SMNVEV (reference sequence). This CDR3 has 12 residues. Trimming left V 4 bases short and J 8 bases short, with 9 bases between. This CDR3 is CASSSRAYEQFF. The CDR3 nucleotides read TGTGCCAGCAGTTCCCGAGCGTATGAGCAGTTCTTC.